These 9 T cell receptor beta chains were sequenced from one sample in a study of T cell changes during pregnancy in multiple sclerosis. Using immunoSEQ multiplex PCR, the repertoire was profiled, and TCRdb retains in-frame clones only, with some absent. The sample carries 90,000 to 100,000 clones, roughly 93% recorded once. The sample in question was peripheral blood, obtained in the first trimester of pregnancy. The receptors derive from a female donor with multiple sclerosis, enrolled in a pregnancy study.

The CDR3 is CATSRVKEGNSPLHF. The CDR3 DNA sequence: TGTGCCACCAGCAGAGTGAAGGAGGGGAATTCACCCCTCCACTTT. This chain links TRBV15 with TRBJ1-6, with D perhaps TRBD1 (5 bases). Trimming left V 1 base short and J 7 bases short, with 11 bases between. CDR3 size: 15 residues. Germline CDR1 LNHNV, CDR2 YYDKDF (reference sequence).

CDR3 protein: CASSANEQFF. CDR3 DNA: TGTGCCAGCAGTGCTAATGAGCAGTTCTTC. V usage is TRBV6-1 and J usage is TRBJ2-1; no firm D call. CDR3 length: 10 amino acids. V was shortened by 4 bases and J by 7 bases, with 2 bases between the two germline ends. Germline V gene sequence: CDR1 MNHNS, CDR2 SASEGT.

The CDR3 loop reads CASILEGTGGETQYF. In nucleotides, the CDR3 is TGTGCCAGCATTCTAGAGGGGACAGGGGGGGAGACCCAGTACTTC. This sequence joins TRBV27 and TRBJ2-5, with TRBD1 identical over 11 bases. The CDR3 is made up of 15 amino acids. V shed 7 bases and J 5 bases; nucleotides not matched to a gene: 9. Germline assignment: CDR1 MNHEY and CDR2 SMNVEV (reference sequence).

The CDR3 DNA follows: TGTGCCAGCAGGGGACTCCGATGGGTAGATACGCAGTATTTT. This translates into CASRGLRWVDTQYF. The chain has TRBV11-2 and TRBJ2-3; the D gene is possibly TRBD2 (6 bases). CDR3 length: 14 amino acids. V lost 6 bases and J lost 5, with 15 bases in between. Germline loops: CDR1 SGHAT, CDR2 FQNNGV. The variable domain in full, completed from reference TRBV11-2 and TRBJ2-3, reads EAGVAQSPRYKIIEKRQSVAFWCNPISGHATLYWYQQILGQGPKLLIQFQNNGVVDDSQLPKDRFSAERLKGVDSTLKIQPAKLEDSAVYLCASRGLRWVDTQYFGPGTRLTVL.

V and J are TRBV2 and TRBJ2-3, with 7 nucleotides matching TRBD2. The ends lost 7 bases at V and 4 bases at J; junction bases unmatched: 5. Germline V lookup: CDR1 SNHLY, CDR2 FYNNEI. The CDR3 is 13 residues long. CDR3 bases: TGTGCCAGCACGGGGGGTACGTCAGATACGCAGTATTTT. It is translated as CASTGGTSDTQYF.

This clone has a handful of counts. This specimen includes other DNA sequences encoding the same CDR3. CDR3 sequence reads: CAIGTGDSNQPQHF. The CDR3 bases are TGTGCCATCGGGACGGGGGACAGCAATCAGCCCCAGCATTTT. V gene TRBV10-3 combines with J gene TRBJ1-5, with a possible D match to TRBD1 (5 bases). Germline CDR1 ENHRY, CDR2 SYGVKD. The CDR3 covers 14 residues. The V and J ends lost 8 bases and 1 base respectively, with 12 bases between them.

The genes are TRBV5-1 and TRBJ2-7; TRBD2 matches at 7 bases. Trimming took 0 bases from V and 2 from J; bases not matched to a gene: 8. The CDR3 loop spans 16 amino acids. CDR1 is SGHRS and CDR2 is YFSETQ in the germline V gene. CDR3 coding DNA: TGCGCCAGCAGCTTGGTCCGGGCGGGAGTCACCTACGAGCAGTACTTC. As protein: CASSLVRAGVTYEQYF.

The gene calls are TRBV10-3 and TRBJ1-2; D is unresolved. Germline V gene sequence: CDR1 ENHRY, CDR2 SYGVKD. The CDR3 has 12 amino acids. Trimming took 4 bases from V and 7 from J, leaving 10 bases between them. In DNA form, the CDR3 reads TGTGCCATCAGTGGGGCTACGGCTGGCTACACCTTC. It is translated as CAISGATAGYTF.

This chain uses TRBV4-1 with TRBJ2-2; D perhaps matches TRBD2 (6 bases). Looked up from germline, CDR1 is MGHRA and CDR2 is YSYEKL. The CDR3 is 17 amino acids. V was pared by 4 bases and J by 1 base, with 16 bases between. CDR3 bases: TGCGCCAGCAGCCTACATCACGGGGGAATGAACACCGGGGAGCTGTTTTTT. Translating gives CASSLHHGGMNTGELFF.